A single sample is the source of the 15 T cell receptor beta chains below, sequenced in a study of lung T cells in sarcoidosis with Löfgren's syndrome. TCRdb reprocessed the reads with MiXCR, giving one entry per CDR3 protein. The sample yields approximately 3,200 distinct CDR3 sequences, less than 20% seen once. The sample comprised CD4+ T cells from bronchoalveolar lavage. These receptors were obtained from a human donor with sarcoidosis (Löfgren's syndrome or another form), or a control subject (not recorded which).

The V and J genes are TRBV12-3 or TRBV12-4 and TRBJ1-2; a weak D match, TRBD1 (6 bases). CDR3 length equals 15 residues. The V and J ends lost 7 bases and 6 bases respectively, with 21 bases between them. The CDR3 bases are TGTGCCAGCACTCAACAGGGCACAGTAATAAATGGCTACACCTTC. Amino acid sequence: CASTQQGTVINGYTF.

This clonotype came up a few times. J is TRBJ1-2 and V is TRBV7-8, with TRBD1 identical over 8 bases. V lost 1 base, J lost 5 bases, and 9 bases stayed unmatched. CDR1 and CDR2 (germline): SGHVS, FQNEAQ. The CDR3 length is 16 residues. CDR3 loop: CASSLVSRGPGYGYTF. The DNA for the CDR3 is TGTGCCAGCAGCTTAGTGAGCAGGGGGCCTGGGTATGGCTACACCTTC. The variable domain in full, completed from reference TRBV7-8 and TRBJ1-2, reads GAGVSQSPRYKVAKRGQDVALRCDPISGHVSLFWYQQALGQGPEFLTYFQNEAQLDKSGLPSDRFFAERPEGSVSTLKIQRTQQEDSAVYLCASSLVSRGPGYGYTFGSGTRLTVV.

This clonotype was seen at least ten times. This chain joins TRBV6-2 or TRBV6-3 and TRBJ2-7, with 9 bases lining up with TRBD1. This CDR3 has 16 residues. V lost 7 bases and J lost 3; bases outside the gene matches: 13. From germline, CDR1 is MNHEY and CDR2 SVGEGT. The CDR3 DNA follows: TGTGCCAGCACCATCGGAACCGGGACAGGGAACTACGAGCAGTACTTC. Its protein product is CASTIGTGTGNYEQYF.

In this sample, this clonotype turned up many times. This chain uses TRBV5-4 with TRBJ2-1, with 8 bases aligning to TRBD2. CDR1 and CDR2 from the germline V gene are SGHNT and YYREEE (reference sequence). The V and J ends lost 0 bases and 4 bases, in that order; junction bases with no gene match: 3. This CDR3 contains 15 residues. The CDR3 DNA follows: TGTGCCAGCAGCTTGGACCGGGAGGGGTACAATGAGCAGTTCTTC. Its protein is CASSLDREGYNEQFF. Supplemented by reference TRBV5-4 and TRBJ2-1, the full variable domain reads ETGVTQSPTHLIKTRGQQVTLRCSSQSGHNTVSWYQQALGQGPQFIFQYYREEENGRGNFPPRFSGLQFPNYSSELNVNALELDDSALYLCASSLDREGYNEQFFGPGTRLTVL.

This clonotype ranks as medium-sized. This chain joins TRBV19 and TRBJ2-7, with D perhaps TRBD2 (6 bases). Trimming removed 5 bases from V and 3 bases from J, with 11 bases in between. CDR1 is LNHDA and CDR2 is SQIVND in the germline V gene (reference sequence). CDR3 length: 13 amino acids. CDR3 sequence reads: CASSPGSFYEQYF. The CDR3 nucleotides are TGTGCCAGTAGTCCCGGGAGCTTCTACGAGCAGTACTTC.

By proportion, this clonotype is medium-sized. CDR3 amino acids: CAISASGTDGYTF. DNA for the CDR3: TGTGCCATCAGCGCCTCCGGGACTGATGGCTACACCTTC. The rearrangement joins TRBV10-3 to TRBJ1-2; weak D call: TRBD1 (5 bases). Trimming removed 6 bases from V and 6 bases from J, with 14 bases in between. This CDR3 has 13 residues. Per germline, CDR1 ENHRY and CDR2 SYGVKD.

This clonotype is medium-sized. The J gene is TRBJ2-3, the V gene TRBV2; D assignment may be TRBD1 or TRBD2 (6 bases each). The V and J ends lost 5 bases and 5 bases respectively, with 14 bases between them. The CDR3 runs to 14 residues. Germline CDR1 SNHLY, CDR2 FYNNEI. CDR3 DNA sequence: TGTGCCAGCAGTTCAAATGGGGGGCGAGATACGCAGTATTTT. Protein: CASSSNGGRDTQYF. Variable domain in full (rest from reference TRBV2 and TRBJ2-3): EPEVTQTPSHQVTQMGQEVILRCVPISNHLYFYWYRQILGQKVEFLVSFYNNEISEKSEIFDDQFSVERPDGSNFTLKIRSTKLEDSAMYFCASSSNGGRDTQYFGPGTRLTVL.

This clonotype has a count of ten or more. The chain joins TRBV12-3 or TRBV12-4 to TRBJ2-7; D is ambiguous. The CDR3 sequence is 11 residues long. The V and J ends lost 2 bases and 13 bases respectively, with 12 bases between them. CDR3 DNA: TGTGCCAGCAGTTTATTCGGTCAAATCTACTTC. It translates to CASSLFGQIYF.

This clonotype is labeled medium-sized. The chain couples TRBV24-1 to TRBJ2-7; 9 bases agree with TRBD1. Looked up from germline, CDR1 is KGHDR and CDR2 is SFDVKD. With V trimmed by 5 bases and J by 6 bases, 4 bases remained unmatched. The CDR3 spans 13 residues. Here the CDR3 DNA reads TGTGCCACCAGTGCGGGACAGGGCGGCGAGCAGTACGTC. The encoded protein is CATSAGQGGEQYV.

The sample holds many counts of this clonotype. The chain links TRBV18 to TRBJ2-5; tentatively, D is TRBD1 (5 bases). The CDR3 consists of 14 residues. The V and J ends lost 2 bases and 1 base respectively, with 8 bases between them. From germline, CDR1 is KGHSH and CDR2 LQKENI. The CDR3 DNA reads TGTGCCAGCTCACCAGCGACAGTCCAAGAGACCCAGTACTTC. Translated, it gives CASSPATVQETQYF.

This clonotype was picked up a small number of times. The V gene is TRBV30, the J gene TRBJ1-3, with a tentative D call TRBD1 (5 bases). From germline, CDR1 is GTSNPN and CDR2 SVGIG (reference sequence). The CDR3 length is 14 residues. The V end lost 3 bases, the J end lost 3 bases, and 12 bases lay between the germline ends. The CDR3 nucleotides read TGTGCCTGGAGCCTTCAGGGAAGTGGAAACACCATATATTTT. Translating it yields CAWSLQGSGNTIYF.

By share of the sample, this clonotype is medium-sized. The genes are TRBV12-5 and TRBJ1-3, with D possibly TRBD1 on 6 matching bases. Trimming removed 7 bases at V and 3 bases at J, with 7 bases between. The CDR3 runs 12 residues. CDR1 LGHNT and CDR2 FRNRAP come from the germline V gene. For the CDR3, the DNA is TGTGCTAGTGACAGGGATGGAAACACCATATATTTT. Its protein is CASDRDGNTIYF.

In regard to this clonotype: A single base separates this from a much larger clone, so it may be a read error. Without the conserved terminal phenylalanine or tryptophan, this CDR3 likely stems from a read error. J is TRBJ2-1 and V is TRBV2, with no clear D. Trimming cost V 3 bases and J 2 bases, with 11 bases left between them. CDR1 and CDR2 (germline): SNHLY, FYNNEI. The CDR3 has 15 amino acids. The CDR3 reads CASSEVSRPYNEQFL. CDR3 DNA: TGTGCCAGCAGTGAGGTTAGCAGGCCCTACAATGAGCAGTTCCTC.

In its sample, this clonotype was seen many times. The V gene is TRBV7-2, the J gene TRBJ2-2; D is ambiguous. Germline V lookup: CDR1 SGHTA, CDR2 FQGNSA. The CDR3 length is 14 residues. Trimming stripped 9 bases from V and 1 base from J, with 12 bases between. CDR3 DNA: TGTGCCAGTACCCTCGGACGGAACACCGGGGAGCTGTTTTTT. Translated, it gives CASTLGRNTGELFF.

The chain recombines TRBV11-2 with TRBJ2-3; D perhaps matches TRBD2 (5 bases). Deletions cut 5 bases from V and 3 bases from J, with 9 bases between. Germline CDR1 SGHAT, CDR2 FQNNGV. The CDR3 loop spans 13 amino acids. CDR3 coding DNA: TGTGCCAGCAGCCACGGGGAGACAGATACGCAGTATTTT. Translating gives CASSHGETDTQYF.